This entry lists 31 T cell receptor beta chains sequenced from one sample in a study of T cells in Graves' hyperthyroidism and ophthalmopathy. Amplification of TCR beta CDR3 regions was performed using RNA transcripts as template. The primer set for the first-round RT-PCR of the TCR CDR3 was HTBI. TCRdb ran MiXCR on the multiplex PCR reads and lists one entry per CDR3 protein. Found here are about 500,000 distinct CDR3 sequences, 15% to 20% of them singletons; the top ten hold approximately 15%. Material: blood. The receptor set was obtained from a woman under 30 with Graves' ophthalmopathy.

The gene calls are TRBV7-9 and TRBJ2-4, with D perhaps matching TRBD1 or TRBD2 (6 bases each). Germline V gene lookup returns CDR1 SEHNR and CDR2 FQNEAQ (reference sequence). Deletions cut 1 base from V and 7 bases from J, with 14 bases between. There are 15 residues in the CDR3. The chain's CDR3 is CASSLEGGLRNIQYF. The CDR3 DNA follows: TGTGCCAGCAGCTTAGAGGGGGGCTTGAGGAACATTCAGTACTTC. Variable domain in full (rest from reference TRBV7-9 and TRBJ2-4): DTGVSQNPRHKITKRGQNVTFRCDPISEHNRLYWYRQTLGQGPEFLTYFQNEAQLEKSRLLSDRFSAERPKGSFSTLEIQRTEQGDSAMYLCASSLEGGLRNIQYFGAGTRLSVL.

The chain links TRBV29-1 to TRBJ2-4; 10 positions agree with TRBD1. This CDR3 spans 12 amino acids. Trimming took 6 bases from V and 6 from J; bases not matched to a gene: 2. CDR1 SQVTM and CDR2 ANQGSEA come from the germline V gene. This CDR3 reads CSVWTGGNIQYF. CDR3 DNA sequence: TGCAGCGTCTGGACAGGGGGAAACATTCAGTACTTC.

The chain couples TRBV29-1 to TRBJ1-6; 8 bases agree with TRBD1. J was trimmed by 5 bases and V by 0 bases; bases with no gene match: 6. CDR1 and CDR2 (germline): SQVTM, ANQGSEA. The CDR3 covers 16 residues. CDR3: CSVEDDRGKDNSPLHF. The CDR3 DNA is TGCAGCGTTGAAGACGACAGGGGAAAAGATAATTCACCCCTCCACTTT.

This clonotype was detected many times. The chain employs TRBV11-2 and TRBJ2-3; TRBD1 matches 10 bases. Germline V lookup: CDR1 SGHAT, CDR2 FQNNGV. This CDR3 has 15 amino acids. The J segment lost 5 bases and the V segment lost 5 bases, leaving 7 bases of the junction unmatched. In DNA form, the CDR3 reads TGTGCCAGCAGCGAAGGGACAGGGGTTTTAGATACGCAGTATTTT. It yields the protein CASSEGTGVLDTQYF.

Ten or more counts support this clonotype. The CDR3 DNA follows: TGTGCCAGCAGTCCCCGGACAGGATCCTACGAGCAGTACTTC. Its translation: CASSPRTGSYEQYF. The chain couples TRBV28 to TRBJ2-7; 7 bases fit TRBD1. Germline V gene sequence: CDR1 MDHEN, CDR2 SYDVKM. After removal of 5 bases from V and 1 base from J, the junction contained 5 bases not matched to a gene. This CDR3 is 14 amino acids long.

This clonotype was seen repeatedly, ten times or more. CDR3 DNA: TGCAGCCCCACTAAAGACGGGAAGGCCAAAAACATTCAGTACTTC. Translation: CSPTKDGKAKNIQYF. This chain joins TRBV29-1 and TRBJ2-4, with a weak D call TRBD2 (5 bases). Per germline, CDR1 SQVTM and CDR2 ANQGSEA. Trimming took off 8 bases at V and 1 base at J, with 18 bases between the two ends. There are 15 residues in the CDR3.

This clonotype has ten or more counts. J is TRBJ2-5 and V is TRBV7-8; D is unclear. V was pared by 0 bases and J by 4 bases, with 6 bases between. The CDR3 has 13 amino acids. Germline V gives CDR1 SGHVS, CDR2 FQNEAQ. The CDR3 sequence: CASSLAGSETQYF. The CDR3 DNA is TGTGCCAGCAGCTTAGCGGGATCAGAGACCCAGTACTTC.

In this sample, this clonotype turned up many times. The chain employs TRBV20-1 and TRBJ2-5; 9 bases line up with TRBD1. The CDR3 sequence is 14 residues long. The J segment lost 4 bases and the V segment lost 6 bases, leaving 9 bases of the junction unmatched. Per germline, CDR1 DFQATT and CDR2 SNEGSKA (reference sequence). Here the CDR3 DNA reads TGCAGTGCGGAAAACAGGGGGCTAGGAGAGACCCAGTACTTC. Translating gives CSAENRGLGETQYF.

The chain recombines TRBV4-1 with TRBJ2-1, with 8 nucleotides matching TRBD1. V shed 4 bases, J shed 5 bases, and the junction held 7 bases outside the gene matches. CDR1 is MGHRA, CDR2 YSYEKL, per germline. There are 15 residues in the CDR3. As DNA, the CDR3 is TGCGCCAGCAGCCTCGCAGGACAGGGCGACAATGAGCAGTTCTTC. Amino acid sequence: CASSLAGQGDNEQFF.

The V and J genes are TRBV6-6 and TRBJ1-2; 8 bases align to TRBD1. V was pared by 2 bases and J by 8 bases, with 7 bases of the junction left unmatched. Germline-derived CDR1 and CDR2 are MNHNY and SVGAGI (reference sequence). This CDR3 contains 14 residues. CDR3 in DNA: TGTGCCAGCAGTTACCGGACAGGGAATGGGGGCTACACCTTC. Translated: CASSYRTGNGGYTF.

The rearrangement joins TRBV27 to TRBJ1-1; D ambiguous. The V and J ends lost 3 bases and 1 base respectively, with 9 bases between them. In germline, CDR1 is MNHEY, CDR2 SMNVEV (reference sequence). This CDR3 contains 14 residues. The DNA for the CDR3 is TGTGCCAGCAGTTTCGGCGGGAGGAACACTGAAGCTTTCTTT. Translated: CASSFGGRNTEAFF.

This clonotype has more than one count but fewer than ten. This chain's CDR3 is CASRANNEQFF. Written as DNA, the CDR3 is TGTGCCAGCAGGGCCAACAATGAGCAGTTCTTC. The genes are TRBV9 and TRBJ2-1; D call uncertain. Trimming shortened V by 5 bases and J by 5 bases, and 5 bases separated the two germline ends. Germline CDR1 is SGDLS and CDR2 is YYNGEE. The CDR3 extends over 11 amino acids.

V gene TRBV14 combines with J gene TRBJ1-4, with D tentatively TRBD1 (5 bases). There are 12 residues in the CDR3. Trimming removed 2 bases from V and 8 bases from J, with 6 bases in between. CDR1 and CDR2 from the germline V gene are SGHDN and FVKESK. CDR3 protein: CASSQTGEKLFF. CDR3 coding DNA: TGTGCCAGCAGCCAAACAGGCGAAAAACTGTTTTTT. Combining the CDR3 with reference TRBV14 and TRBJ1-4 gives the whole variable domain EAGVTQFPSHSVIEKGQTVTLRCDPISGHDNLYWYRRVMGKEIKFLLHFVKESKQDESGMPNNRFLAERTGGTYSTLKVQPAELEDSGVYFCASSQTGEKLFFGSGTQLSVL.

Ten or more counts support this clonotype. The chain carries TRBV19 and TRBJ2-7; 10 bases fit TRBD2. Looked up from germline, CDR1 is LNHDA and CDR2 is SQIVND (reference sequence). This CDR3 region has 15 residues. The V segment lost 3 bases and the J segment 6 bases; nucleotides outside the gene matches: 8. The CDR3 loop is CASSIQAGGLGEQYF. The CDR3 nucleotides are TGTGCCAGTAGTATCCAAGCGGGAGGGCTTGGCGAGCAGTACTTC.

The J gene is TRBJ1-1, the V gene TRBV7-2; TRBD1 aligns across 9 bases. The V gene end was trimmed by 2 bases and the J gene end by 1 base; junction bases not matched to a gene: 11. CDR3 length: 18 amino acids. The germline CDR1 and CDR2 sequences are SGHTA and FQGNSA. The CDR3 protein is CASSLSGQGALSNTEAFF. The CDR3 region has the DNA TGTGCCAGCAGCTTATCGGGACAGGGCGCCCTATCGAACACTGAAGCTTTCTTT.

The V gene is TRBV4-3, the J gene TRBJ2-7; 10 nucleotides match TRBD2. Germline V gene sequence: CDR1 LGHNA, CDR2 YSLEER. With V trimmed by 0 bases and J by 5 bases, 4 bases remained unmatched. The CDR3 covers 15 residues. In DNA, the CDR3 is TGCGCCAGCAGCCAAGAGCCTAGCGGGAGCAACGAGCAGTACTTC. It is translated as CASSQEPSGSNEQYF.

This clonotype was counted only a few times. The chain joins TRBV29-1 to TRBJ1-1, with 7 bases that match TRBD1. The CDR3 has 14 amino acids. In germline, CDR1 is SQVTM, CDR2 ANQGSEA. The V segment lost 0 bases and the J segment 11 bases; nucleotides outside the gene matches: 12. DNA of the CDR3: TGCAGCGTTGAAGATCTAGGGACAGAATATATGGCTTTCTTT. Translated, it gives CSVEDLGTEYMAFF.

This chain's CDR3 is CASSDRRTGGDQPQHF. The CDR3 coding sequence is TGTGCCAGCAGTGACCGGCGGACAGGGGGGGATCAGCCCCAGCATTTT. The chain employs TRBV7-2 and TRBJ1-5; 10 bases are shared with TRBD1. Germline V gene sequence: CDR1 SGHTA, CDR2 FQGNSA. V was clipped by 6 bases and J by 5 bases; unmatched bases: 10. The CDR3 contains 16 residues.

This clonotype was seen repeatedly, ten times or more. The chain carries TRBV6-5 and TRBJ1-1; no clear D gene. Germline V gene sequence: CDR1 MNHEY, CDR2 SVGAGI. V lost 0 bases to trimming and J lost 1 base, with 12 bases between them. The CDR3 is made up of 16 amino acids. Here the CDR3 DNA reads TGTGCCAGCAGTTACTCGAGTGAGGGCGGGAACACTGAAGCTTTCTTT. It is translated as CASSYSSEGGNTEAFF.

Of note for this clonotype: One junction end does not reproduce the germline sequence, and a read error may be involved. The DNA for the CDR3 is TGTGCCAACAGTGTTTACGAGCAGTACTTC. It translates to CANSVYEQYF. The V gene is TRBV2, the J gene TRBJ2-7; no reliable D call. The CDR3 loop spans 10 amino acids. CDR1 SNHLY and CDR2 FYNNEI come from the germline V gene.

This clonotype has at least ten counts. This CDR3 is CASSFRTRAQYF. The CDR3 DNA reads as TGTGCCAGCAGCTTCCGGACTAGAGCGCAGTATTTT. The chain uses TRBV7-2 and TRBJ2-3; 7 bases align to TRBD2. The CDR3 length is 12 residues. Germline values: CDR1 SGHTA, CDR2 FQGNSA. The V and J ends lost 3 bases and 10 bases, in that order; junction bases with no gene match: 4. Based on the CDR3 plus reference TRBV7-2 and TRBJ2-3, the full variable domain is GAGVSQSPSNKVTEKGKDVELRCDPISGHTALYWYRQSLGQGLEFLIYFQGNSAPDKSGLPSDRFSAERTGGSVSTLTIQRTQQEDSAVYLCASSFRTRAQYFGPGTRLTVL.

This chain connects TRBV2 to TRBJ2-3; D unclear. The length of the CDR3 is 12 residues. Germline lookup yields CDR1 SNHLY and CDR2 FYNNEI. V was clipped by 4 bases and J by 4 bases, with 6 bases between them. CDR3 region: CASSAEPDTQYF. CDR3 nucleotide sequence: TGTGCCAGCAGTGCCGAGCCAGATACGCAGTATTTT.

This clonotype occurred many times. V is TRBV7-9 and J is TRBJ2-7; D call uncertain. The germline CDR1 and CDR2 sequences are SEHNR and FQNEAQ (reference sequence). Trimming removed 4 bases from V and 3 bases from J, with 10 bases in between. This CDR3 contains 13 residues. The CDR3 DNA follows: TGTGCCAGCAGCTCCTCGCACCACTACGAGCAGTACTTC. It translates to CASSSSHHYEQYF.

This clonotype was counted many times. CDR3 protein: CASSMGANTEAFF. In DNA, the CDR3 is TGTGCCAGTAGTATGGGAGCGAACACTGAAGCTTTCTTT. The chain uses TRBV19 and TRBJ1-1; the D is unclear. The length of the CDR3 is 13 residues. Trimming removed 3 bases at V and 1 base at J, with 6 bases between. Germline V gene lookup returns CDR1 LNHDA and CDR2 SQIVND (reference sequence).

Ten or more counts support this clonotype. The V and J genes are TRBV6-5 and TRBJ2-5, with 7 bases lining up with TRBD1. This CDR3 has 15 residues. The germline CDR1 and CDR2 sequences are MNHEY and SVGAGI. Trimming removed 0 bases from V and 4 bases from J; junction bases left unmatched: 5. The CDR3 reads CASSYSTGTVETQYF. CDR3 DNA: TGTGCCAGCAGTTACTCGACTGGGACAGTAGAGACCCAGTACTTC.

The sample holds many counts of this clonotype. The gene calls are TRBV11-2 and TRBJ2-7, with D unresolved. The V gene lost 0 bases and the J gene lost 2 bases, with 5 bases spanning the gap. Per the germline V gene, CDR1 is SGHAT and CDR2 is FQNNGV. This CDR3 region has 13 residues. The CDR3 reads CASSLEPPYEQYF. CDR3 nucleotides: TGTGCCAGCAGCTTAGAACCACCCTACGAGCAGTACTTC.

V is TRBV11-2 and J is TRBJ2-2; D uncertain. V lost 5 bases and J 6 bases, leaving 13 bases between the germline ends. Per germline, CDR1 SGHAT and CDR2 FQNNGV. This CDR3 comprises 14 residues. The CDR3 reads CASSPPPASGELFF. In nucleotides, the CDR3 is TGTGCCAGCAGCCCCCCCCCAGCTTCCGGGGAGCTGTTTTTT.

This clonotype was found many times. The gene calls are TRBV6-1 and TRBJ1-6; TRBD1 agrees at 10 bases. The CDR3 runs 14 residues. The germline CDR1 and CDR2 sequences are MNHNS and SASEGT. V shed 3 bases, J shed 10 bases, and the junction held 3 bases outside the gene matches. The CDR3 DNA reads as TGTGCCAGCAGTGAGTGGACAGGGGGGTCACCCCTCCACTTT. Its protein product is CASSEWTGGSPLHF.

This clonotype was found many times. The chain uses TRBV2 and TRBJ1-2; D gene unclear. The germline CDR1 and CDR2 sequences are SNHLY and FYNNEI. V lost 3 bases, J lost 0 bases, and 8 bases lay in between. This CDR3 spans 14 amino acids. The CDR3 spells CASSDGPPNYGYTF. The DNA for the CDR3 is TGTGCCAGCAGTGATGGGCCACCTAACTATGGCTACACCTTC. Using reference TRBV2 and TRBJ1-2 for the parts outside the CDR3, the full variable domain is EPEVTQTPSHQVTQMGQEVILRCVPISNHLYFYWYRQILGQKVEFLVSFYNNEISEKSEIFDDQFSVERPDGSNFTLKIRSTKLEDSAMYFCASSDGPPNYGYTFGSGTRLTVV.

The genes are TRBV14 and TRBJ2-2; no clear D. This CDR3 has 17 residues. V shed 0 bases and J shed 0 bases, with 11 bases lying between them. CDR1 SGHDN and CDR2 FVKESK come from the germline V gene. DNA of the CDR3: TGTGCCAGCAGCCAAGAAATTGGACGAGCGAACACCGGGGAGCTGTTTTTT. Translated: CASSQEIGRANTGELFF. Combining the CDR3 with reference TRBV14 and TRBJ2-2 gives the whole variable domain EAGVTQFPSHSVIEKGQTVTLRCDPISGHDNLYWYRRVMGKEIKFLLHFVKESKQDESGMPNNRFLAERTGGTYSTLKVQPAELEDSGVYFCASSQEIGRANTGELFFGEGSRLTVL.

This clonotype was seen a single time. The gene calls are TRBV9 and TRBJ1-2; 8 bases line up with TRBD1. With 3 bases clipped from V and 2 bases from J, the junction kept 9 bases outside the gene matches. The germline V gene has CDR1 SGDLS and CDR2 YYNGEE. CDR3 length: 16 amino acids. CDR3 loop: CASSGEPRQGNYGYTF. CDR3 nucleotide sequence: TGTGCCAGCAGCGGAGAGCCCAGACAGGGGAACTATGGCTACACCTTC.